Each of the 10 T cell receptor beta chains below was sequenced from the same sample in a study of long-term antiretroviral therapy in people with HIV. At the survey level, the v3.0 immunoSEQ assay was run. Clones were sequenced by immunoSEQ multiplex PCR, and TCRdb holds only the in-frame ones, with some missing. This sample has about 36,000 clones, with approximately 80% found just once. The sequencing used unsorted PBMCs, collected 3.4 years after starting antiretroviral therapy. The receptors derive from a man in his thirties or forties with HIV.

The CDR3 loop is CASSQGQLGIIEQFF. CDR3 bases: TGTGCCAGCAGCCAAGGGCAGTTGGGGATAATTGAGCAGTTCTTC. V gene TRBV14 combines with J gene TRBJ2-1; D is unresolved. The germline V gene has CDR1 SGHDN and CDR2 FVKESK. Trimming stripped 1 base from V and 9 bases from J, with 16 bases between. The CDR3 length is 15 residues. Filled out from reference TRBV14 and TRBJ2-1, the complete variable domain reads EAGVTQFPSHSVIEKGQTVTLRCDPISGHDNLYWYRRVMGKEIKFLLHFVKESKQDESGMPNNRFLAERTGGTYSTLKVQPAELEDSGVYFCASSQGQLGIIEQFFGPGTRLTVL.

This rearrangement joins TRBV2 to TRBJ2-6, with D possibly matching TRBD2 (6 bases). The germline V gene has CDR1 SNHLY and CDR2 FYNNEI. Trimming left V 7 bases short and J 4 bases short, with 14 bases between. This CDR3 is 15 amino acids long. CDR3 DNA: TGTGCCAGCACAGCCGGGGGTTCGGGGGCCAACGTCCTGACTTTC. As protein: CASTAGGSGANVLTF.

This clone occurred a few times. This sequence joins TRBV2 and TRBJ2-7; 11 nucleotides agree with TRBD2. The length of the CDR3 is 18 residues. The germline V gene has CDR1 SNHLY and CDR2 FYNNEI. V gave up 3 bases and J gave up 0 bases; unmatched junction bases: 10. CDR3 in DNA: TGTGCCAGCAGTGATACCGGGACTAGCGGATGGAGCTCCTACGAGCAGTACTTC. Its protein is CASSDTGTSGWSSYEQYF.

The chain has TRBV6-5 and TRBJ2-5; 7 bases line up with TRBD1. Germline V gives CDR1 MNHEY, CDR2 SVGAGI. The CDR3 contains 15 residues. The V segment lost 5 bases and the J segment 5 bases; nucleotides outside the gene matches: 11. The chain's CDR3 is CASSNQGDGPETQYF. The DNA for the CDR3 is TGTGCCAGCAGTAATCAGGGGGATGGACCTGAGACCCAGTACTTC.

This chain joins TRBV5-5 and TRBJ1-4; TRBD1 aligns across 11 bases. Germline-derived CDR1 and CDR2 are SGHKS and YYEKEE (reference sequence). J lost 11 bases, V lost 4 bases, and 10 bases had no gene match. This CDR3 is built from 15 residues. The CDR3 reads CASSRPGQGGAKLFF. Written as DNA, the CDR3 is TGTGCCAGCAGCCGACCGGGACAGGGGGGAGCGAAACTGTTTTTT.

This sequence joins TRBV5-5 and TRBJ2-3; TRBD1 matches 9 bases. Germline V gene sequence: CDR1 SGHKS, CDR2 YYEKEE (reference sequence). V lost 3 bases to trimming and J lost 3 bases; unmatched junction nucleotides: 5. CDR3 length: 15 residues. CDR3 in DNA: TGTGCCAGCAGCTCGTCGGGACAGGGAACAGATACGCAGTATTTT. Translated: CASSSSGQGTDTQYF. Full variable domain (outside the CDR3, taken from reference TRBV5-5 and TRBJ2-3): DAGVTQSPTHLIKTRGQQVTLRCSPISGHKSVSWYQQVLGQGPQFIFQYYEKEERGRGNFPDRFSARQFPNYSSELNVNALLLGDSALYLCASSSSGQGTDTQYFGPGTRLTVL.

Concerning this clone itself: One junction end does not reproduce the germline sequence, and a read error may be involved. The CDR3 spells CASSQDQEASGGLF. The CDR3 coding sequence is TGTGCCAGCAGCCAAGATCAGGAGGCTAGCGGGGGTCTCTTC. The chain carries TRBV4-2 and TRBJ2-1; TRBD2 agrees at 10 bases. Germline V gene sequence: CDR1 LGHNA, CDR2 YNFKEQ. CDR3 size: 14 residues.

The J gene is TRBJ2-1, the V gene TRBV15; D is perhaps TRBD2 (5 bases). CDR3 length: 15 residues. Trimming took off 0 bases at V and 9 bases at J, with 15 bases between the two ends. The germline CDR1 and CDR2 sequences are LNHNV and YYDKDF (reference sequence). In nucleotides, the CDR3 is TGTGCCACCAGCAGAGATATGTTAGCGAAGGGTGAGCAGTTCTTC. This sequence encodes CATSRDMLAKGEQFF.

V gene TRBV7-2 combines with J gene TRBJ2-1; 8 nucleotides align to TRBD1. CDR3 length: 15 amino acids. V shed 4 bases and J 4 bases; nucleotides not matched to a gene: 6. Germline CDR1 is SGHTA and CDR2 is FQGNSA. CDR3 region: CASSSDRARYNEQFF. CDR3 bases: TGTGCCAGCAGCTCGGACAGGGCGCGGTACAATGAGCAGTTCTTC.

The chain links TRBV9 to TRBJ1-1, with a weak D call TRBD1 (6 bases). The CDR3 length is 14 residues. Germline V gene sequence: CDR1 SGDLS, CDR2 YYNGEE. V was cut by 4 bases and J by 4 bases, with 14 bases left in between. CDR3: CASSSAGATTEAFF. The DNA for the CDR3 is TGTGCCAGCAGCTCCGCGGGGGCTACCACTGAAGCTTTCTTT.